This record covers a single T cell receptor (beta chain). Its target antigen remains unknown. Base quality data are lacking; no much larger clone is found one base away. According to the study, the label for this sample's treatment or condition signals: nivolumab (PD-1 blockade) given before sampling. The DNeasy Blood and Tissue Kit was used to extract DNA from the formalin-fixed paraffin-embedded specimens. Using the immunoSEQ assay, the TCR beta locus was amplified and sequenced, producing bulk TCR Vbeta CDR3 data. On the study's bioinformatics: CDR3s were excluded if they were non-productive, were shorter than 7 amino acids, or did not start with C or end with F/W. Analysis was limited to specimens with at least 1000 reads, and clonotypes were defined at the amino acid level. Clonality was computed as 1 minus Pielou's evenness. Library sizes were equalized by abundance-weighted random subsampling with replacement, repeated 100 times to report 95% confidence intervals. The Morisita overlap index was used to quantify repertoire overlap, and the top 40 clones in each specimen were examined for overlap with the irAE. Imported from immuneACCESS, the table was reduced by TCRdb to in-frame sequences with V and J called. These copies leave out some clones; in studies compared against another copy, an unresolved V gene accounts for under half, and the cause of the remainder is not known. That table supplies the V and J calls and clone size; D and trimming were determined from the DNA. In this sample the table shows around 4,500 clones, roughly 86% of which occur a single time. The ten most abundant clones make up about a fifth of the sample.

CDR1 is given as MNHNY and CDR2 as SVGAGI, both from the germline V gene (reference sequence). The CDR3 numbers 16 residues from cysteine through phenylalanine. The retained sequence is limited to the CDR3, 48 bases, with the frame set at the first base. V is reduced by 6 bases and J by 0 bases, leaving a spacing of 17 bases between them. These data originate in a study of T cells in tumors and immune-related adverse events (dated by TCRdb to the early 2020s). The source of this sequence is a female donor with metastatic renal cell carcinoma. The receptor chain draws on TRBV6-6 and TRBJ1-1; the D gene is possibly TRBD1, with 5 bases matching. The starting material was skin tissue, obtained from a patient treated with anti-PD-1 therapy. The DNA reads as follows: TGTGCCAGCAGATCCTACGACAGACTCATGAACACTGAAGCTTTCTTT. Translated, it gives CASRSYDRLMNTEAFF.